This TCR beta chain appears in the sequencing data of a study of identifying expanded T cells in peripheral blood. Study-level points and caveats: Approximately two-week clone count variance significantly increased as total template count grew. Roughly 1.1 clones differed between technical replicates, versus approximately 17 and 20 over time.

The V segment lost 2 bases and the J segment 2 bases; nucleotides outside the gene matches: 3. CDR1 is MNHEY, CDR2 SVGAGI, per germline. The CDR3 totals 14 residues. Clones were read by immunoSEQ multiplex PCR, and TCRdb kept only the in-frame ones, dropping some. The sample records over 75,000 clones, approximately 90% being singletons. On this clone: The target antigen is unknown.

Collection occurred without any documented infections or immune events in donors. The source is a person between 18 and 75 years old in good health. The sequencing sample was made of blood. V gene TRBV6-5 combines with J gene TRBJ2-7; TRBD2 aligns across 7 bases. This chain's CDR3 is CASSYVGRAYEQYF. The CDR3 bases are TGTGCCAGCAGTTACGTTGGGAGGGCCTACGAGCAGTACTTC.